A selection of T cell receptor beta chains follows, all from one sample in a study of shared clonotypes between healthy human individuals. Here immunoSEQ multiplex PCR was the method, and the copy in TCRdb shows in-frame clones only, minus some. The sample records under 2,500,000 clones, approximately 94% being singletons. Sequenced sample: naive CD4+ T cells sorted from blood. Every receptor here comes from a man younger than 30 in good health. Both conserved end residues are part of each CDR3. D genes are given only for firm matches. Some rows mark clone size as missing; the rest say once, few, many or name a class of expanded clone.

v_call,d_call,j_call,clone_size,cdr3_aa,cdr3_nt
TRBV10-1,TRBD2,TRBJ2-3,NA,CASSEGTSGSPDTQYF,TGCGCCAGCAGTGAGGGGACTAGCGGGAGCCCAGATACGCAGTATTTT
TRBV18,NA,TRBJ2-7,NA,CASSPTRSYEQYF,TGTGCCAGCTCACCGACTAGGTCCTACGAGCAGTACTTC
TRBV30,NA,TRBJ2-5,NA,CAWSARTQETQYF,TGTGCCTGGAGTGCGAGGACTCAAGAGACCCAGTACTTC
TRBV9,TRBD2,TRBJ2-5,NA,CASGRTSVQETQYF,TGTGCCAGCGGTCGGACTAGCGTACAAGAGACCCAGTACTTC
TRBV4-1,TRBD1,TRBJ2-1,NA,CASSQERGQAQFF,TGCGCCAGCAGCCAAGAGCGCGGACAGGCGCAGTTCTTC
TRBV5-1,TRBD1,TRBJ1-2,NA,CASSPSGTEGYTF,TGCGCCAGCAGCCCCTCCGGGACAGAGGGCTACACCTTC
TRBV5-1,NA,TRBJ2-3,NA,CASSSTSRPDTQYF,TGCGCCAGCAGCTCAACCTCTAGACCAGATACGCAGTATTTT
TRBV9,NA,TRBJ2-3,NA,CASSGRVDTQYF,TGTGCCAGCAGCGGGAGGGTCGATACGCAGTATTTT
TRBV28,NA,TRBJ1-5,NA,CASSLSPNQPQHF,TGTGCCAGCAGCCTTAGCCCCAATCAGCCCCAGCATTTT
TRBV19,NA,TRBJ1-5,NA,CASSIVADQPQHF,TGTGCCAGTAGTATAGTTGCAGATCAGCCCCAGCATTTT
TRBV7-2,NA,TRBJ1-4,NA,CASSLRSGLATNEKLFF,TGTGCCAGCAGCTTAAGGTCCGGGTTAGCAACTAATGAAAAACTGTTTTTT
TRBV11-2,NA,TRBJ2-7,NA,CASSLEGVGMLYEQYF,TGTGCCAGCAGCTTAGAAGGTGTTGGAATGCTCTACGAGCAGTACTTC
TRBV2,TRBD2,TRBJ2-1,NA,CASTGGGPVGNEQFF,TGTGCCAGCACGGGCGGGGGGCCCGTCGGCAATGAGCAGTTCTTC
TRBV5-1,TRBD1,TRBJ1-1,NA,CASSFRDRGFAEAFF,TGCGCCAGCAGCTTCCGGGACAGGGGCTTTGCTGAAGCTTTCTTT
TRBV6-5,NA,TRBJ2-5,NA,CASSYGGPETQYF,TGTGCCAGCAGTTACGGGGGCCCAGAGACCCAGTACTTC
TRBV6-5,NA,TRBJ2-7,NA,CASSYGVGTYEQYF,TGTGCCAGCAGTTACGGGGTAGGGACCTACGAGCAGTACTTC
TRBV5-1,TRBD2,TRBJ2-2,NA,CASSPTTSGIRTGELFF,TGCGCCAGCAGCCCAACGACTAGCGGGATTAGGACCGGGGAGCTGTTTTTT
TRBV7-2,NA,TRBJ1-2,NA,CASSLQGGVGYTF,TGTGCCAGCAGCTTACAGGGAGGAGTTGGCTACACCTTC
TRBV5-1,NA,TRBJ1-2,few,CASSFTFEGYTF,TGCGCCAGCAGCTTCACATTCGAGGGCTACACCTTC
TRBV6-1,TRBD1,TRBJ2-3,NA,CATWTGRTDTQYF,TGTGCCACCTGGACAGGAAGGACAGATACGCAGTATTTT